These T cell receptor beta chains were read from a single sample in a study of radiotherapy plus CTLA-4 blockade in lung cancer. Clones were sequenced by immunoSEQ multiplex PCR, and TCRdb holds only the in-frame ones, with some missing. The table lists about 77,000 clones, roughly 74% of them singletons. The starting material was peripheral blood, obtained from a patient treated with radiotherapy plus ipilimumab. All receptors come from a human donor with non-small cell lung cancer whose response to radiotherapy plus ipilimumab could not be evaluated. Each CDR3 is given with its conserved first and last residue. D genes are given only for firm matches. The listing skips clone size in some rows; elsewhere it reads once, few, many or a size class.

J | V | D | size | length | CDR3 | DNA
TRBJ2-1 | TRBV5-1 | TRBD2 | . | 17 | CASSWGGTSGAYNEQFF | TGCGCCAGCAGCTGGGGGGGTACTAGTGGGGCCTACAATGAGCAGTTCTTC
TRBJ1-1 | TRBV11-3 | . | . | 14 | CASSLLAGVAEAFF | TGTGCCAGCAGCTTATTGGCAGGGGTCGCTGAAGCTTTCTTT
TRBJ2-7 | TRBV27 | . | . | 14 | CASSLSVAVYEQYF | TGTGCCAGCAGTTTATCGGTAGCGGTCTACGAGCAGTACTTC
TRBJ1-4 | TRBV7-9 | . | . | 15 | CASSRFTESNEKLFF | TGTGCCAGCAGCCGATTCACAGAGAGTAATGAAAAACTGTTTTTT
TRBJ1-5 | TRBV6-5 | . | . | 13 | CASSRTYNQPQHF | TGTGCCAGCAGTCGGACATACAATCAGCCCCAGCATTTT
TRBJ2-5 | TRBV7-7 | TRBD1 | . | 14 | CASSMDRVQETQYF | TGTGCCAGCAGCATGGACAGGGTTCAAGAGACCCAGTACTTC
TRBJ2-5 | TRBV27 | TRBD2 | . | 16 | CASSAQTSGRSETQYF | TGTGCCAGCAGTGCGCAGACTAGCGGGAGATCTGAGACCCAGTACTTC
TRBJ2-7 | TRBV30 | TRBD1 | . | 13 | CAWNRDRLHEQYF | TGTGCCTGGAATAGGGACAGGCTACACGAGCAGTACTTC
TRBJ2-7 | TRBV6-6 | . | . | 12 | CASRTASYEQYF | TGTGCCAGCAGGACAGCCTCCTACGAGCAGTACTTC
TRBJ1-1 | TRBV7-7 | . | . | 13 | CASSLDLDTEAFF | TGTGCCAGCAGCTTAGACTTGGACACTGAAGCTTTCTTT
TRBJ1-5 | TRBV6-5 | TRBD1 | . | 15 | CASRFQQGLNQPQHF | TGTGCCAGCAGGTTCCAACAGGGGCTCAATCAGCCCCAGCATTTT
TRBJ2-2 | TRBV5-1 | TRBD2 | . | 15 | CASSTGTSGSGELFF | TGCGCCAGCAGCACCGGGACTAGTGGTTCCGGGGAGCTGTTTTTT
TRBJ2-7 | TRBV4-3 | . | . | 15 | CASSQGGGDLYEQYF | TGCGCCAGCAGCCAAGGCGGGGGCGACCTTTACGAGCAGTACTTC
TRBJ1-2 | TRBV5-6 | TRBD1 | few | 14 | CASSFGDRGFGYTF | TGTGCCAGCAGCTTTGGGGACAGGGGGTTCGGCTACACCTTC
TRBJ2-1 | TRBV29-1 | . | . | 13 | CSVAGTAFNEQFF | TGCAGCGTTGCCGGGACTGCCTTTAATGAGCAGTTCTTC
TRBJ1-1 | TRBV6-5 | . | . | 12 | CASSTPGVEAFF | TGTGCCAGCAGTACTCCGGGAGTTGAAGCTTTCTTT
TRBJ1-6 | TRBV2 | . | . | 13 | CASSTENNSPLHF | TGTGCCAGCTCGACAGAAAATAATTCACCCCTCCACTTT
TRBJ1-5 | TRBV28 | . | . | 18 | CASSLPPRTVYSNQPQHF | TGTGCCAGCAGTTTACCCCCAAGGACAGTTTATAGCAATCAGCCCCAGCATTTT
TRBJ2-7 | TRBV5-1 | . | . | 12 | CASRQATYEQYF | TGCGCCAGCAGGCAGGCCACCTACGAGCAGTACTTC
TRBJ1-3 | TRBV7-2 | TRBD1 | . | 16 | CASSYYTGVSGNTIYF | TGTGCCAGCAGCTATTATACAGGGGTATCTGGAAACACCATATATTTT
TRBJ1-2 | TRBV7-2 | . | . | 14 | CASSYGLDDYGYTF | TGTGCCAGCAGCTACGGACTAGACGACTATGGCTACACCTTC
TRBJ2-7 | TRBV28 | . | . | 14 | CASTGGSRGYEQYF | TGTGCCAGCACAGGGGGGAGTAGGGGCTACGAGCAGTACTTC